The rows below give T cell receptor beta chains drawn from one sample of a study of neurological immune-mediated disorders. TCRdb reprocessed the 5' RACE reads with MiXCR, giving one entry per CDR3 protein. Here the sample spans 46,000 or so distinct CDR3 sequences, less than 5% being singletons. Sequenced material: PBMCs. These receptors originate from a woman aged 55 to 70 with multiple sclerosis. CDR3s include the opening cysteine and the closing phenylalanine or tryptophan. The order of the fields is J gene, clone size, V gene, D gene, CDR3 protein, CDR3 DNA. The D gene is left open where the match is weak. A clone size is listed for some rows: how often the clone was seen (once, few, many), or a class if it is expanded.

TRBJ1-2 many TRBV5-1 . CASSIRAPNYGYTF TGCGCCAGCAGCATAAGGGCCCCAAACTATGGCTACACCTTC
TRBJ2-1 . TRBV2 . CASSEGRSRYNEQFF TGTGCCAGCAGTGAGGGCAGAAGCAGGTACAATGAGCAGTTCTTC
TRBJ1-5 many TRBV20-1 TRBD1 CSARNRGDQPQHF TGCAGTGCTAGGAACAGGGGCGATCAGCCCCAGCATTTT
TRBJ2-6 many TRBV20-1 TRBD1 CSARPRDRAGANVLTF TGCAGTGCTAGGCCCCGGGACAGGGCTGGGGCCAACGTCCTGACTTTC
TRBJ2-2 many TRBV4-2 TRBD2 CASSPRTSGGTGELFF TGTGCCAGCAGCCCGCGGACTAGCGGGGGGACCGGGGAGCTGTTTTTT
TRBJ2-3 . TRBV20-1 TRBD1 CSARGHQGATDTQYF TGCAGTGCTAGGGGTCATCAGGGGGCTACAGATACGCAGTATTTT
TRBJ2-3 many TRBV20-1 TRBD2 CSAPGLAATDTQYF TGCAGTGCCCCGGGACTAGCGGCCACAGATACGCAGTATTTT
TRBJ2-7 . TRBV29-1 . CSALRGSYEQYF TGCAGTGCTCTGAGGGGGTCCTACGAGCAGTACTTC
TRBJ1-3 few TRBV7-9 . CASSLVYPSSGNTIYF TGTGCCAGCAGCTTAGTTTATCCTTCCTCTGGAAACACCATATATTTT
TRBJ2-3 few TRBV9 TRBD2 CASSVTSGRSTDTQYF TGTGCCAGCAGCGTAACTAGCGGGAGATCAACAGATACGCAGTATTTT
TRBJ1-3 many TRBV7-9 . CASSPGPLSGNTIYF TGTGCCAGCAGCCCGGGACCGCTCTCTGGAAACACCATATATTTT
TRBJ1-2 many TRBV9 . CASSPQEGTRGYTF TGTGCCAGCAGCCCCCAGGAGGGAACAAGGGGCTACACCTTC
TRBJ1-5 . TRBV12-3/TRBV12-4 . CASSFGRSNQPQHF TGTGCCAGCAGTTTCGGGAGATCCAATCAGCCCCAGCATTTT
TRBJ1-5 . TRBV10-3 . CAISEFDQPQNF TGTGCCATCAGTGAATTTGATCAGCCCCAGAATTTT
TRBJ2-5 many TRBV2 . CASSWQGQETQYF TGTGCCAGCAGTTGGCAGGGCCAAGAGACCCAGTACTTC
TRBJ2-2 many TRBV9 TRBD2 CASSVAAGGLIGELFF TGTGCCAGCAGCGTAGCAGCGGGAGGGCTCATCGGGGAGCTGTTTTTT
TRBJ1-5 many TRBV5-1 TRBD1 CASSSQGGNQPQHF TGCGCCAGCAGCTCCCAGGGGGGCAATCAGCCCCAGCATTTT
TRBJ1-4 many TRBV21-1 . CASSPWGDRGYPAEKLFF TGTGCCAGCAGCCCCTGGGGAGACAGGGGGTACCCAGCCGAAAAACTGTTTTTT
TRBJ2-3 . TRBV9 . CASSVSRLSSTDTQYF TGTGCCAGCAGCGTAAGTCGTCTTTCTAGCACAGATACGCAGTATTTT
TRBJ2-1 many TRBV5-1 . CASMPRGESYNEQFF TGCGCCAGCATGCCAAGGGGAGAGTCCTACAATGAGCAGTTCTTC
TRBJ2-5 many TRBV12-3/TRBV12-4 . CASSLRWETQYF TGTGCCAGCAGTTTACGGTGGGAGACCCAGTACTTC
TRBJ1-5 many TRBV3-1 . CASSQVPNQPQHF TGTGCCAGCAGCCAGGTTCCTAATCAGCCCCAGCATTTT